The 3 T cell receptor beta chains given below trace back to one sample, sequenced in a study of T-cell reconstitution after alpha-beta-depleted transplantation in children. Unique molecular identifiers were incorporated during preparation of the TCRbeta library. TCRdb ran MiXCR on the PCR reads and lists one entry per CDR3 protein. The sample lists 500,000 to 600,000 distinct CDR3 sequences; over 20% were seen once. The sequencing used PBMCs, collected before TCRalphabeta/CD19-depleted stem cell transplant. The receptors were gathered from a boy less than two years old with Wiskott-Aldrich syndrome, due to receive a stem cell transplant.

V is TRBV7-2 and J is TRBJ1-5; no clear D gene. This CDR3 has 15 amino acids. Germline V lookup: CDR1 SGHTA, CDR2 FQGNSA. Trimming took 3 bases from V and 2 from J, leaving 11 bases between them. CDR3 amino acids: CASSFFGYGNQPQHF. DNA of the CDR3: TGTGCCAGCAGCTTTTTTGGGTACGGCAATCAGCCCCAGCATTTT.

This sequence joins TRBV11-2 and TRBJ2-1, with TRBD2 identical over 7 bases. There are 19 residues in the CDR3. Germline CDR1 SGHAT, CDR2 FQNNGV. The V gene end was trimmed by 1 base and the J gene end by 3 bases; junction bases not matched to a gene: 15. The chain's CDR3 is CASSLVRSARTSLYNEQFF. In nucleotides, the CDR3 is TGTGCCAGCAGCTTAGTAAGGTCTGCGCGGACTAGTCTCTACAATGAGCAGTTCTTC. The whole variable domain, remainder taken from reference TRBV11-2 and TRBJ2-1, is EAGVAQSPRYKIIEKRQSVAFWCNPISGHATLYWYQQILGQGPKLLIQFQNNGVVDDSQLPKDRFSAERLKGVDSTLKIQPAKLEDSAVYLCASSLVRSARTSLYNEQFFGPGTRLTVL.

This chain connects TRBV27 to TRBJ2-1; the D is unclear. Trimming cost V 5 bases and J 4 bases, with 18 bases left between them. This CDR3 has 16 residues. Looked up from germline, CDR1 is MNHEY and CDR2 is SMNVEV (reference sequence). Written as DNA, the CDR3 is TGTGCCAGCAGTCCCTTGGTCTCACCTACTTACAATGAGCAGTTCTTC. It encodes CASSPLVSPTYNEQFF.